This record looks at one T cell receptor beta chain sequence and its context. MiXCR, run by TCRdb on the RT-PCR reads, gives a single entry per CDR3 protein. The data show some 500,000 distinct CDR3 sequences, 25% seen once. Trimming cost V 2 bases and J 6 bases; bases outside gene matches: 6. Germline CDR1 SGHTA, CDR2 FQGNSA. This CDR3 is built from 16 residues. This entry is derived from a study of response to subunit inactivated influenza vaccine. This specimen consisted of CD4+ T cells sorted from PBMCs, obtained 5 days after vaccination. The clonotype originates from a man aged 50-59 years who received an inactivated influenza vaccine. The gene calls are TRBV7-2 and TRBJ2-1, with 11 bases identical to TRBD2. The CDR3 coding sequence is TGTGCCAGCAGCTTAAAGATCCTAGCGGGAGGCAATGAGCAGTTCTTC. Protein: CASSLKILAGGNEQFF.